This TCR beta chain came from a study of identical twins. This CDR3 has 14 amino acids. Trimming took 3 bases from V and 3 from J, leaving 8 bases between them. Via MiXCR, TCRdb re-called the 5' RACE reads, giving one row per CDR3 protein. The sample has 600,000 to 850,000 distinct CDR3 sequences, 15% to 20% seen once. This clonotype was observed a few times. This same sample was also part of a study on T cells expressing NK-cell markers.

This chain connects TRBV12-3 or TRBV12-4 to TRBJ2-2; D gene uncertain. This clonotype was obtained from a woman aged 18-29 years in good health. The sequencing sample was made of PBMCs. DNA of the CDR3: TGTGCCAGCAGTTTTAGTGGACACACCGGGGAGCTGTTTTTT. Amino acid sequence: CASSFSGHTGELFF.